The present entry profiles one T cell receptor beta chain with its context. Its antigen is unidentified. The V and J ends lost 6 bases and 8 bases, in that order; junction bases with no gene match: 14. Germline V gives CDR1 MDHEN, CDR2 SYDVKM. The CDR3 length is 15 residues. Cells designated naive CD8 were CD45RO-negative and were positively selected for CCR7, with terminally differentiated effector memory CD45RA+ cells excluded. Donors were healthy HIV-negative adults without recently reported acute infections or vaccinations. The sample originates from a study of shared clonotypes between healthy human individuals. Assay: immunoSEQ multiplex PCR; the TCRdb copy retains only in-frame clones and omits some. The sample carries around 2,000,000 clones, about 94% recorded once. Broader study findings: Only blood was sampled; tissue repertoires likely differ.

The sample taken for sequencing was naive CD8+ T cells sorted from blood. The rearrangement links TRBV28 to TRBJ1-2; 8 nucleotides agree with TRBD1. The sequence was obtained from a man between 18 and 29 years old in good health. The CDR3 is CASSTDREGGWGYTF. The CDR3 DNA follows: TGTGCCAGCAGCACGGACAGGGAGGGAGGATGGGGCTACACCTTC.